These 29 T cell receptor beta chains came from one sample sequenced in a study of resident and recirculating memory T cells in vitiligo. Profiling relied on immunoSEQ multiplex PCR, and the TCRdb table lists in-frame clones only, not all of them. The repertoire includes more than 65,000 clones, about nine tenths of them detected once, and more than 4% sits in the top ten. Sequencing used blood. The receptors stem from a male donor with vitiligo.

A few counts support this clone. This chain joins TRBV9 and TRBJ1-1; no reliable D call. Germline values: CDR1 SGDLS, CDR2 YYNGEE. The CDR3 consists of 14 residues. Deletions cut 0 bases from V and 1 base from J, with 7 bases between. CDR3 in amino acids: CASSVDFWNTEAFF. The CDR3 region has the DNA TGTGCCAGCAGCGTAGACTTTTGGAACACTGAAGCTTTCTTT.

The chain uses TRBV7-9 and TRBJ1-5; tentatively, D is TRBD1 (6 bases). Germline CDR1 reads SEHNR; CDR2 reads FQNEAQ (reference sequence). V was pared by 4 bases and J by 0 bases, with 16 bases between. The CDR3 has 17 amino acids. CDR3 in DNA: TGTGCCAGCAGCTCCTTCAGGGACACCGATAGCAATCAGCCCCAGCATTTT. Protein: CASSSFRDTDSNQPQHF.

This clone was observed a single time. The rearrangement joins TRBV20-1 to TRBJ1-1, with unresolved D. V lost 6 bases, J lost 5 bases, and 10 bases lay in between. The CDR3 length is 11 residues. Looked up from germline, CDR1 is DFQATT and CDR2 is SNEGSKA (reference sequence). CDR3 residues: CSATGLTEAFF. CDR3 nucleotide sequence: TGCAGTGCAACCGGTCTTACTGAAGCTTTCTTT.

The chain has TRBV28 and TRBJ1-5; a possible D gene is TRBD1 (6 bases). Germline V lookup: CDR1 MDHEN, CDR2 SYDVKM. This CDR3 spans 14 amino acids. V was cut by 6 bases and J by 6 bases, with 15 bases left in between. As DNA, the CDR3 is TGTGCCAGCAGCCGGACAGATTCGGGTCAGCCCCAGCATTTT. The encoded protein is CASSRTDSGQPQHF.

This sequence joins TRBV28 and TRBJ2-7; D is ambiguous. CDR3 length: 11 amino acids. Trimming took 3 bases from V and 10 from J, leaving 10 bases between them. Germline values: CDR1 MDHEN, CDR2 SYDVKM. The CDR3 sequence: CASSFYGDQYF. Here the CDR3 DNA reads TGTGCCAGCAGTTTTTACGGTGATCAGTACTTC.

This clone was observed once. This chain links TRBV28 with TRBJ2-7, with TRBD1 matching over 8 bases. The ends lost 7 bases at V and 7 bases at J; junction bases unmatched: 12. The V gene's germline CDR1 is MDHEN and CDR2 SYDVKM. This CDR3 spans 14 amino acids. CDR3 region: CASNNDQGAREQYF. The CDR3 DNA is TGTGCCAGCAATAATGATCAGGGGGCAAGGGAGCAGTACTTC. Together with reference TRBV28 and TRBJ2-7, the CDR3 gives the full variable domain: DVKVTQSSRYLVKRTGEKVFLECVQDMDHENMFWYRQDPGLGLRLIYFSYDVKMKEKGDIPEGYSVSREKKERFSLILESASTNQTSMYLCASNNDQGAREQYFGPGTRLTVT.

This chain joins TRBV5-4 and TRBJ2-3; a possible D gene is TRBD1 (5 bases). Germline V gene lookup returns CDR1 SGHNT and CDR2 YYREEE (reference sequence). CDR3 length: 15 amino acids. Trimming shortened V by 1 base and J by 4 bases, and 13 bases separated the two germline ends. DNA for the CDR3: TGTGCCAGCAGCTTGAAGGGGCAGGTCTCAGATACGCAGTATTTT. It yields the protein CASSLKGQVSDTQYF.

The chain carries TRBV2 and TRBJ1-2; D may be TRBD1 (6 bases). Trimming pared 3 bases from V and 8 bases from J, leaving 16 bases between. Germline loops: CDR1 SNHLY, CDR2 FYNNEI. The CDR3 length is 14 residues. As DNA, the CDR3 is TGTGCCAGCAGTGAGAGGGGACAAACGGACGGCTACACCTTC. It encodes CASSERGQTDGYTF.

The V and J genes are TRBV2 and TRBJ2-7, with 8 bases matching TRBD2. CDR3 length: 17 residues. V lost 3 bases to trimming and J lost 0 bases; unmatched junction nucleotides: 10. The germline gives CDR1 SNHLY, CDR2 FYNNEI. DNA for the CDR3: TGTGCCAGCAGTGAGCCAGCCGGGGGGGAGAGCTCCTACGAGCAGTACTTC. Translation: CASSEPAGGESSYEQYF.

The V and J genes are TRBV28 and TRBJ1-2; D not certain. The ends were cut back, 3 bases at V and 4 bases at J, with 12 bases in the middle. The CDR3 is 14 amino acids. Germline V CDR1 and CDR2: MDHEN, SYDVKM. The CDR3 reads CASSLNGESYGYTF. The CDR3 DNA follows: TGTGCCAGCAGTTTGAATGGGGAGTCCTATGGCTACACCTTC.

CDR3 DNA sequence: TGTGCCAGCAGCTTGGGACAGGGTACTGAAGCTTTCTTT. This gives the protein CASSLGQGTEAFF. The rearrangement uses TRBV7-3 and TRBJ1-1; TRBD1 matches at 9 bases. There are 13 residues in the CDR3. V was clipped by 3 bases and J by 5 bases; unmatched bases: 1. The V gene's germline CDR1 is SGHTA and CDR2 FQGTGA.

This chain links TRBV11-2 with TRBJ1-6, with D uncertain. CDR1 is SGHAT, CDR2 FQNNGV, per germline. V shed 0 bases and J shed 13 bases, with 10 bases lying between them. The CDR3 spans 13 residues. The CDR3 nucleotides read TGTGCCAGCAGCTTAGATGGGAGTGGGCCCCTCCACTTT. It specifies CASSLDGSGPLHF.

The chain uses TRBV11-2 and TRBJ2-7, with D unclear. Trimming cost V 1 base and J 3 bases, with 10 bases left between them. This CDR3 is 14 amino acids long. CDR1 SGHAT and CDR2 FQNNGV come from the germline V gene. The CDR3, as DNA: TGTGCCAGCAGCTTAGGGCAGGTGGGCTACGAGCAGTACTTC. It specifies CASSLGQVGYEQYF.

The chain employs TRBV4-3 and TRBJ2-2; a possible D gene is TRBD1 (6 bases). Germline-derived CDR1 and CDR2 are LGHNA and YSLEER. V lost 4 bases and J lost 1, with 16 bases in between. The CDR3 has 17 amino acids. The CDR3 bases are TGCGCCAGCAGCCCGTTAAACTTACAGGGGAACACCGGGGAGCTGTTTTTT. This gives the protein CASSPLNLQGNTGELFF.

The J gene is TRBJ1-2, the V gene TRBV5-1; the match to TRBD1 covers 7 bases. J was trimmed by 4 bases and V by 0 bases; bases with no gene match: 3. There are 14 residues in the CDR3. Germline-derived CDR1 and CDR2 are SGHRS and YFSETQ. CDR3 loop: CASSLGKGAYGYTF. The CDR3 DNA sequence: TGCGCCAGCAGCTTGGGCAAGGGGGCCTATGGCTACACCTTC.

The V and J genes are TRBV15 and TRBJ1-5; 7 nucleotides line up with TRBD1. Trimming took 9 bases from V and 2 from J; bases not matched to a gene: 7. Per the germline V gene, CDR1 is LNHNV and CDR2 is YYDKDF (reference sequence). The CDR3 has 14 amino acids. The CDR3 coding sequence is TGTGCCACTACGCCCGGACAGGGCAATCAGCCCCAGCATTTT. Its protein product is CATTPGQGNQPQHF.

This clone was observed a handful of times. The chain recombines TRBV7-2 with TRBJ2-1; D possibly corresponds to TRBD2 (6 bases). The CDR3 runs 15 residues. Trimming cost V 1 base and J 6 bases, with 13 bases left between them. Looked up from germline, CDR1 is SGHTA and CDR2 is FQGNSA. CDR3 in DNA: TGTGCCAGCAGCTTAGACGGAGGGGAAGTCAATGAGCAGTTCTTC. Amino acids: CASSLDGGEVNEQFF.

The chain combines TRBV28 with TRBJ2-1, with D maybe TRBD1 (6 bases). The CDR3 is made up of 12 amino acids. Per the germline V gene, CDR1 is MDHEN and CDR2 is SYDVKM. Trimming left V 6 bases short and J 11 bases short, with 14 bases between. The CDR3 sequence is CASSPGQNQQFF. As DNA, the CDR3 is TGTGCCAGCAGCCCCGGACAGAACCAGCAGTTCTTC.

The chain links TRBV28 to TRBJ2-3; 9 positions agree with TRBD2. V trimming: 7 bases; J trimming: 5 bases; junction bases outside the gene matches: 7. Germline V CDR1 and CDR2: MDHEN, SYDVKM. The CDR3 runs 14 residues. The chain's CDR3 is CASIAGGLRDTQYF. The CDR3 nucleotides are TGTGCCAGCATTGCGGGGGGGCTGAGAGATACGCAGTATTTT.

The chain links TRBV7-9 to TRBJ1-2; 10 bases are shared with TRBD1. CDR1 is SEHNR and CDR2 is FQNEAQ in the germline V gene (reference sequence). The CDR3 covers 13 residues. Losses at the gene ends were 7 bases for V and 8 bases for J; bases not matched to a gene: 7. CDR3 region: CASTRGQGPGYTF. The CDR3 coding sequence is TGTGCCAGCACCCGGGGACAGGGGCCCGGCTACACCTTC.

This chain uses TRBV2 with TRBJ1-1; 7 positions match TRBD1. V trimming: 7 bases; J trimming: 4 bases; junction bases outside the gene matches: 0. CDR1 SNHLY and CDR2 FYNNEI come from the germline V gene. The CDR3 spans 11 residues. The CDR3 is CASTGGTEAFF. The DNA of the CDR3 is TGTGCCAGCACAGGGGGCACTGAAGCTTTCTTT.

This chain links TRBV7-8 with TRBJ2-3, with TRBD2 matching 11 bases. The CDR3 length is 16 residues. Trimming took 4 bases from V and 1 from J; bases not matched to a gene: 4. Looked up from germline, CDR1 is SGHVS and CDR2 is FQNEAQ. Written as DNA, the CDR3 is TGTGCCAGCAGCTCGCTAGCGGGGGGACGCACAGATACGCAGTATTTT. It is translated as CASSSLAGGRTDTQYF.

The V and J genes are TRBV19 and TRBJ1-2, with 9 bases that match TRBD1. Germline CDR1 is LNHDA and CDR2 is SQIVND (reference sequence). The CDR3 is 15 amino acids. V gave up 7 bases and J gave up 14 bases; unmatched junction bases: 20. The CDR3 is CASTSLGGGQGLRTF. CDR3 sequence (DNA): TGTGCCAGTACCTCCTTGGGTGGGGGACAGGGACTTAGGACCTTC.

The J gene is TRBJ1-1, the V gene TRBV16, with 12 nucleotides matching TRBD1. The CDR3 runs 14 residues. The ends lost 2 bases at V and 8 bases at J; junction bases unmatched: 3. The germline V gene has CDR1 KGHSY and CDR2 FQNENV. In DNA, the CDR3 is TGTGCCAGCAGCCAAAGGGACAGGGGGCAGGAAGCTTTCTTT. It translates to CASSQRDRGQEAFF.

This clone was detected once. The rearrangement joins TRBV7-2 to TRBJ2-2, with D possibly being TRBD1 (6 bases). Per the germline V gene, CDR1 is SGHTA and CDR2 is FQGNSA. V lost 3 bases and J lost 4, with 15 bases in between. This CDR3 contains 16 residues. This CDR3 reads CASSFRGLGATGELFF. The CDR3 bases are TGTGCCAGCAGCTTCCGGGGTTTGGGGGCCACCGGGGAGCTGTTTTTT.

The V gene is TRBV4-3, the J gene TRBJ2-6; D is unresolved. The V gene's germline CDR1 is LGHNA and CDR2 YSLEER. The V and J ends lost 0 bases and 1 base respectively, with 7 bases between them. The CDR3 is 16 residues long. The CDR3 region is CASSQEKQSGANVLTF. CDR3 DNA sequence: TGCGCCAGCAGCCAAGAAAAACAGTCTGGGGCCAACGTCCTGACTTTC.

This rearrangement joins TRBV7-3 to TRBJ2-2; tentatively, D is TRBD1 (5 bases). Trimming removed 2 bases at V and 2 bases at J, with 6 bases between. From germline, CDR1 is SGHTA and CDR2 FQGTGA. CDR3 length: 14 amino acids. CDR3 in amino acids: CASSLDRNTGELFF. CDR3 nucleotide sequence: TGTGCCAGCAGCTTAGACAGAAACACCGGGGAGCTGTTTTTT. Combining the CDR3 with reference TRBV7-3 and TRBJ2-2 gives the whole variable domain GAGVSQTPSNKVTEKGKYVELRCDPISGHTALYWYRQSLGQGPEFLIYFQGTGAADDSGLPNDRFFAVRPEGSVSTLKIQRTERGDSAVYLCASSLDRNTGELFFGEGSRLTVL.

The gene calls are TRBV28 and TRBJ2-7, with 8 nucleotides matching TRBD1. V shed 5 bases, J shed 3 bases, and the junction held 6 bases outside the gene matches. Germline V gives CDR1 MDHEN, CDR2 SYDVKM. The CDR3 contains 14 residues. The DNA for the CDR3 is TGTGCCAGCAGTCTCCAGGGGGCCAGCTACGAGCAGTACTTC. Translation gives CASSLQGASYEQYF. The whole variable domain, remainder taken from reference TRBV28 and TRBJ2-7, is DVKVTQSSRYLVKRTGEKVFLECVQDMDHENMFWYRQDPGLGLRLIYFSYDVKMKEKGDIPEGYSVSREKKERFSLILESASTNQTSMYLCASSLQGASYEQYFGPGTRLTVT.

This sequence joins TRBV6-5 and TRBJ2-1; tentative D call: TRBD2 (5 bases). The germline V gene encodes CDR1 MNHEY and CDR2 SVGAGI. Trimming removed 6 bases from V and 10 bases from J, with 13 bases in between. The CDR3 totals 12 residues. This CDR3 reads CASRRLASEQFF. The CDR3 bases are TGTGCCAGCAGACGCCTAGCAAGCGAGCAGTTCTTC.